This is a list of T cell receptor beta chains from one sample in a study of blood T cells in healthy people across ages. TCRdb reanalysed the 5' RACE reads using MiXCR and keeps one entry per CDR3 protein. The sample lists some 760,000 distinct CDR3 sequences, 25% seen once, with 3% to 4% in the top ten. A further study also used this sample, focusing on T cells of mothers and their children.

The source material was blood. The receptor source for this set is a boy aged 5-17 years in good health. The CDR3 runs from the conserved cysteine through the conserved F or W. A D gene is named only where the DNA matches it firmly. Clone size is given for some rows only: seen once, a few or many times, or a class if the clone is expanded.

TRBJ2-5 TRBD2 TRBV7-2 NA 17 CASSRIPGASGEETQYF TGTGCCAGCAGCCGGATCCCAGGGGCTAGCGGGGAAGAGACCCAGTACTTC
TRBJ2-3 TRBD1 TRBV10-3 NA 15 CAISELGQGTDTQYF TGTGCCATCAGTGAGCTAGGACAGGGAACAGATACGCAGTATTTT
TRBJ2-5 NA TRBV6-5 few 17 CASSYVARPTPQETQYF TGTGCCAGCAGTTATGTAGCAAGACCGACGCCCCAAGAGACCCAGTACTTC
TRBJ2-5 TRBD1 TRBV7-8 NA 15 CASSSSGTGGLAQYF TGTGCCAGCAGCTCCTCCGGGACAGGGGGTTTAGCCCAGTACTTC
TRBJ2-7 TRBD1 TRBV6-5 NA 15 CASSYTLDRDYEQYF TGTGCCAGCAGTTACACCCTAGACAGGGACTACGAGCAGTACTTC
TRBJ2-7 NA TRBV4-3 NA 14 CASSQDRQGGEQYF TGCGCCAGCAGCCAAGATCGGCAGGGTGGGGAGCAGTACTTC
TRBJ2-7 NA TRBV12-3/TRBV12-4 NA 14 CASSLVQGTYEQYF TGTGCCAGCAGTTTGGTACAGGGTACCTACGAGCAGTACTTC
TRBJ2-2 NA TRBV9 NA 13 CAGSVEGSGELFF TGTGCCGGCAGCGTAGAAGGGTCCGGGGAGCTGTTTTTT
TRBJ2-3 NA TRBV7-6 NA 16 CASSSLMGTSTDTQYF TGTGCCAGCAGCTCATTGATGGGGACTAGCACAGATACGCAGTATTTT
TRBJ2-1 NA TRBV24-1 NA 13 CATSDFGVDEQFF TGTGCCACCAGTGATTTTGGGGTCGATGAGCAGTTCTTC
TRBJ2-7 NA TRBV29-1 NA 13 CSVDPGTPYEQYF TGCAGCGTTGATCCCGGGACCCCCTACGAGCAGTACTTC
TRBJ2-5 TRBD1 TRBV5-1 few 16 CASSGSRTGGGETQYF TGCGCCAGCAGCGGATCCAGGACAGGGGGTGGAGAGACCCAGTACTTC
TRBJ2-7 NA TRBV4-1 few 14 CASSQVSGSYEQYF TGCGCCAGCAGCCAAGTTTCAGGTTCCTACGAGCAGTACTTC
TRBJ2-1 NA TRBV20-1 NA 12 CRAGGSPYEQFF TGCAGGGCAGGGGGGAGTCCGTATGAGCAGTTCTTC
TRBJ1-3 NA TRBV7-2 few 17 CASSLSPGKNSGNTIYF TGTGCCAGCAGCTTATCTCCGGGAAAAAACTCTGGAAACACCATATATTTT
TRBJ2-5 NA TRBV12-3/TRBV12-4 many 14 CASSFGGQRETQYF TGTGCCAGCAGTTTCGGCGGTCAACGGGAGACCCAGTACTTC
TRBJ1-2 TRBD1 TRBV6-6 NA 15 CASSYGAGGNYGYTF TGTGCCAGCAGTTACGGGGCAGGGGGCAACTATGGCTACACCTTC
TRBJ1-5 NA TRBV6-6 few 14 CASAQGSSNQPQHF TGTGCCAGCGCCCAGGGAAGTAGCAATCAGCCCCAGCATTTT
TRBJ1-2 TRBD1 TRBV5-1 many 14 CASSLEGALYGYTF TGCGCCAGCAGCTTGGAGGGGGCTCTCTATGGCTACACCTTC
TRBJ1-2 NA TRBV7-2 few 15 CASSTHTGTDYGYTF TGTGCCAGCAGCACACATACAGGGACGGACTATGGCTACACCTTC
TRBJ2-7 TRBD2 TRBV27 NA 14 CASSLGGTNHEQYF TGTGCCAGCAGTTTAGGTGGGACTAATCACGAGCAGTACTTC
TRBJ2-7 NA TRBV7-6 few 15 CASSLVGQGTYEQYF TGTGCCAGCAGCTTAGTGGGGCAGGGTACCTACGAGCAGTACTTC
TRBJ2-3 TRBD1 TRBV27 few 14 CASSPRGRTDTQYF TGTGCCAGCAGTCCGAGGGGGCGGACAGATACGCAGTATTTT
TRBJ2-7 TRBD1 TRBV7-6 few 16 CASSSQGRADRGEQYF TGTGCCAGCAGCTCTCAAGGGCGAGCGGACAGGGGCGAGCAGTACTTC
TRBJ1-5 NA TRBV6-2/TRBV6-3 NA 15 CASSLGPGPLEPQHF TGTGCCAGCAGTTTGGGCCCGGGGCCCCTGGAGCCCCAGCATTTT
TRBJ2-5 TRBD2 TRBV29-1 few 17 CSVDGLAGGWGWETQYF TGCAGCGTTGACGGGCTAGCGGGAGGATGGGGGTGGGAGACCCAGTACTTC
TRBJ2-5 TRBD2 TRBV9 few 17 CASSVGSGTSGEETQYF TGTGCCAGCAGCGTAGGATCGGGGACTAGCGGGGAAGAGACCCAGTACTTC
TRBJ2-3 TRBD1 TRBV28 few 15 CASSLLDRDTDTQYF TGTGCCAGCAGTTTATTGGACAGGGACACAGATACGCAGTATTTT
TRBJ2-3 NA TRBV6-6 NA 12 CASRLRGDTQYF TGTGCCAGCAGGCTAAGGGGAGATACGCAGTATTTT
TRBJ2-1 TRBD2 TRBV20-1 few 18 CSANQNRGRVSSYNEQFF TGTAGTGCCAACCAGAATCGCGGGAGGGTCAGCTCCTACAATGAGCAGTTCTTC
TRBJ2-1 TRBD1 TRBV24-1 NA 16 CATSDLGTVTYNEQFF TGTGCCACCAGTGATTTGGGGACAGTTACCTACAATGAGCAGTTCTTC
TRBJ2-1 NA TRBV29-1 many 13 CSVVRVTYNEQFF TGCAGCGTTGTCAGGGTTACCTACAATGAGCAGTTCTTC
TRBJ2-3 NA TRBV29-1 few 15 CSVRGQLEGTDTQYF TGCAGCGTGCGGGGACAGCTGGAGGGCACAGATACGCAGTATTTT
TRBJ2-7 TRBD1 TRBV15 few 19 CATSRDIRMWDRLYYEQYF TGTGCCACCAGCAGAGACATCCGGATGTGGGACAGATTATACTACGAGCAGTACTTC
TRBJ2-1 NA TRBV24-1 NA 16 CATSDPGRRAEGEQSF TGTGCCACCAGTGATCCAGGGAGGCGGGCAGAGGGTGAGCAGTCCTTC
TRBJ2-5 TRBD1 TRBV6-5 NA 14 CASTSGRGRQTQYF TGTGCCAGCACTAGTGGAAGGGGGCGACAGACCCAGTACTTC
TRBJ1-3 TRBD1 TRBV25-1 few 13 CASQQGIGNTIYF TGTGCCAGCCAACAGGGGATTGGAAACACCATATATTTT
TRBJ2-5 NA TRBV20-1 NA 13 CSARYVPGETQYF TGCAGTGCTAGATACGTCCCGGGGGAGACCCAGTACTTC
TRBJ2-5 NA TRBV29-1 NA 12 CSARREQETQYF TGCAGCGCTCGTCGGGAGCAAGAGACCCAGTACTTC
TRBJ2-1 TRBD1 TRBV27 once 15 CASSLTGGPNNEQFF TGTGCCAGCAGTTTAACAGGGGGCCCAAACAATGAGCAGTTCTTC
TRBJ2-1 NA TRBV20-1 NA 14 CSARERYRRDEQFF TGCAGTGCTAGGGAACGTTATAGGCGCGATGAGCAGTTCTTC
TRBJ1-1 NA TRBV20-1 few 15 CSARSPTGNFPEAFF TGCAGTGCTAGATCCCCGACCGGGAACTTTCCTGAAGCTTTCTTT
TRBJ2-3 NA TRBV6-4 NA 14 CASSDGGAADTQYF TGTGCCAGCAGTGACGGGGGGGCCGCAGATACGCAGTATTTT
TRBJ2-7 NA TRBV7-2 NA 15 CAGSLREGAMNEQYF TGTGCCGGCAGCTTAAGGGAGGGGGCGATGAACGAGCAGTACTTC
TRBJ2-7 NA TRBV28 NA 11 CASKSYYEQYF TGTGCCAGCAAAAGCTACTACGAGCAGTACTTC
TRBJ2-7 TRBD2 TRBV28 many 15 CASSLLGLGIYEQYF TGTGCCAGCAGTTTGCTAGGACTAGGGATCTACGAGCAGTACTTC
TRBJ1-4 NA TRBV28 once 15 CASSPRLRTNEKLFF TGTGCCAGCAGTCCGCGATTGAGAACTAATGAAAAACTGTTTTTT
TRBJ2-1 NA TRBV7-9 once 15 CASSLRVQGHNEQFF TGTGCCAGCAGCTTAAGGGTTCAGGGCCACAATGAGCAGTTCTTC
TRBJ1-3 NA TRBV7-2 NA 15 CASSPRQSTGNTIYF TGTGCCAGCAGCCCCCGACAAAGCACTGGAAACACCATATATTTT
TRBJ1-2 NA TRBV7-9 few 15 CATPQGSPLNYGYTF TGTGCCACTCCGCAGGGATCCCCCTTAAACTATGGCTACACCTTC
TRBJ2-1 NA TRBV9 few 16 CASSAHSRGSYNEQFF TGTGCCAGCAGCGCCCACTCTAGGGGCTCCTACAATGAGCAGTTCTTC
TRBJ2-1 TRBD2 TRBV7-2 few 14 CASSIVAGELEQFF TGTGCCAGCAGCATAGTAGCGGGAGAGCTTGAGCAGTTCTTC